The entry that follows covers one TCR beta chain sequence. Antigen specificity is unknown. Germline V gives CDR1 MDHEN, CDR2 SYDVKM. The CDR3 extends over 15 amino acids. V lost 6 bases to trimming and J lost 5 bases, with 19 bases between them. These data belong to a study of cytomegalovirus exposure and HLA in healthy donors. Researchers ran the PCR with 60 Vbeta and 13 Jbeta primers. Assay: immunoSEQ multiplex PCR; the TCRdb copy retains only in-frame clones and omits some. The sample contains roughly 120,000 clones, approximately 80% of which appear only once. Study-wide results and limits: A later analysis linked a missense DCLRE1C variant to TCR beta V- and J-gene trimming.

Though probably carrying unrecorded immune exposures, donors were nominally healthy at sampling. The V and J genes are TRBV28 and TRBJ1-2; D possibly corresponds to TRBD1 (6 bases). The sequence came from a man aged 35-49 years in good health and CMV-seronegative. The sample taken for sequencing was PBMCs. The CDR3 reads CASSLPLGTPYGYTF. The CDR3 region has the DNA TGTGCCAGCAGCTTACCCCTCGGGACACCTTATGGCTACACCTTC.